The 13 T cell receptor beta chains below were found in one sample sequenced in a study of blood T cell repertoires in COVID-19. The protocol was immunoSEQ multiplex PCR, while the TCRdb copy is restricted to in-frame clones and leaves out a portion. Of 150,000 or so clones listed, approximately 90% were seen once; the top ten hold about 5%. The specimen sequenced was peripheral blood. These TCRs come from a human donor in a cohort sampled during active COVID-19.

The chain links TRBV21-1 to TRBJ2-3; TRBD2 reflects the table's D call only, with no check against the DNA. TRBV21-1 counts as a pseudogene. This CDR3 is 21 amino acids long. CDR3 sequence (DNA): TGTGCCAGCAGCAAATCGATCCCGGAACTAGCGGGATCGGAGGGCACAGATACGCAGTATTTT. Its translation: CASSKSIPELAGSEGTDTQYF.

The chain is built from TRBV19 and TRBJ2-3; a possible D gene is TRBD2 (5 bases). The CDR3 sequence is 14 residues long. Germline-derived CDR1 and CDR2 are LNHDA and SQIVND (reference sequence). V was trimmed by 4 bases and J by 0 bases, leaving 8 bases between them. The CDR3 here is CASSKAASTDTQYF. CDR3 bases: TGTGCCAGTAGTAAAGCGGCTAGCACAGATACGCAGTATTTT.

The chain is built from TRBV2 and TRBJ1-5; D is possibly TRBD1 (5 bases). The CDR3 extends over 14 amino acids. Germline values: CDR1 SNHLY, CDR2 FYNNEI. The V and J ends lost 7 bases and 5 bases respectively, with 15 bases between them. The CDR3 DNA sequence: TGTGCCAGCACTGGGGCGGGAACCCATCAGCCCCAGCATTTT. Translation gives CASTGAGTHQPQHF.

This clone was observed a handful of times. The rearrangement joins TRBV6-1 to TRBJ2-6; the D gene is possibly TRBD1 (5 bases). The CDR3 contains 15 residues. Germline CDR1 is MNHNS and CDR2 is SASEGT. V was shortened by 1 base and J by 4 bases, with 8 bases between the two germline ends. The CDR3 here is CASSEEGSGANVLTF. In DNA form, the CDR3 reads TGTGCCAGCAGTGAAGAGGGGTCGGGGGCCAACGTCCTGACTTTC.

The chain employs TRBV5-4 and TRBJ2-1, with 13 positions matching TRBD2. The CDR3 spans 18 residues. CDR1 and CDR2 from the germline V gene are SGHNT and YYREEE (reference sequence). The V gene end was trimmed by 3 bases and the J gene end by 2 bases; junction bases not matched to a gene: 8. CDR3 DNA sequence: TGTGCCAGCAGCTCAACTAGCGGGAGGGGGGGCCCCTACAATGAGCAGTTCTTC. Protein sequence: CASSSTSGRGGPYNEQFF.

The chain recombines TRBV5-1 with TRBJ2-1, with 7 bases that match TRBD2. The CDR3 loop spans 16 amino acids. Germline CDR1 reads SGHRS; CDR2 reads YFSETQ. V shed 0 bases and J 2 bases; nucleotides not matched to a gene: 5. CDR3 residues: CASSLEGTTPYNEQFF. Written as DNA, the CDR3 is TGCGCCAGCAGCTTGGAAGGGACTACACCCTACAATGAGCAGTTCTTC.

This chain links TRBV6-2 or TRBV6-3 with TRBJ2-5; TRBD1 might be the D (5 bases). V gave up 4 bases and J gave up 0 bases, with 21 bases separating them. CDR1 is MNHEY, CDR2 SVGEGT, per germline. The CDR3 loop spans 18 amino acids. The CDR3 spells CASSFVDRIITYQETQYF. The CDR3 coding sequence is TGTGCCAGCAGTTTCGTCGACAGAATCATCACGTACCAAGAGACCCAGTACTTC.

V usage is TRBV28 and J usage is TRBJ2-7; 13 nucleotides match TRBD2. The CDR3 runs 17 residues. V gave up 2 bases and J gave up 7 bases; unmatched junction bases: 11. Per germline, CDR1 MDHEN and CDR2 SYDVKM. CDR3 amino acids: CASSLTSGRAFSREQYF. The CDR3 region has the DNA TGTGCCAGCAGTTTAACTAGCGGGAGGGCCTTCTCTCGGGAGCAGTACTTC.

The chain has TRBV5-6 and TRBJ2-7, with D perhaps TRBD2 (7 bases). Germline CDR1 SGHDT, CDR2 YYEEEE. Trimming cost V 3 bases and J 2 bases, with 12 bases left between them. The CDR3 length is 14 residues. The CDR3 is CASSSQGGAYEQYF. CDR3 sequence (DNA): TGTGCCAGCAGCTCACAGGGAGGGGCCTACGAGCAGTACTTC.

J is TRBJ2-7 and V is TRBV14; 10 bases line up with TRBD1. This CDR3 is built from 15 residues. CDR1 is SGHDN, CDR2 FVKESK, per germline. With V trimmed by 1 base and J by 2 bases, 2 bases remained unmatched. CDR3 residues: CASSQGQGAAYEQYF. CDR3 nucleotide sequence: TGTGCCAGCAGCCAAGGACAGGGGGCCGCCTACGAGCAGTACTTC.

This chain connects TRBV4-3 to TRBJ2-1; TRBD2 matches at 10 bases. The CDR3 loop spans 16 amino acids. Germline V gene lookup returns CDR1 LGHNA and CDR2 YSLEER. The J segment lost 9 bases and the V segment lost 1 base, leaving 9 bases of the junction unmatched. CDR3 sequence (DNA): TGCGCCAGCAGCCAAGGAAGGAGCGGGGGGGCGAGTGAGCAGTTCTTC. Amino acids: CASSQGRSGGASEQFF.

This rearrangement joins TRBV28 to TRBJ1-6; 7 bases are shared with TRBD1. Germline V gene sequence: CDR1 MDHEN, CDR2 SYDVKM. The CDR3 contains 15 residues. The ends lost 2 bases at V and 6 bases at J; junction bases unmatched: 4. CDR3 residues: CASSLIWDSNSPLHF. CDR3 sequence (DNA): TGTGCCAGCAGTTTAATTTGGGACAGTAATTCACCCCTCCACTTT.

The chain has TRBV7-9 and TRBJ2-5; TRBD2 aligns across 9 bases. The length of the CDR3 is 19 residues. The V segment lost 5 bases and the J segment 1 base; nucleotides outside the gene matches: 17. Germline lookup yields CDR1 SEHNR and CDR2 FQNEAQ (reference sequence). Here the CDR3 reads CASSRLPIFSGGSQETQYF. The CDR3 nucleotides are TGTGCCAGCAGCCGTTTACCAATTTTTAGCGGGGGTTCCCAAGAGACCCAGTACTTC.